This TCR beta chain is drawn from a study of cytomegalovirus exposure and HLA in healthy donors. The study's findings and limits: Specific recognition of CMV antigens was confirmed in vitro for three chains (all CMV-associated).

Of note for this clone: Its antigen is undetermined.

TCRdb's table, derived via immunoSEQ multiplex PCR, lists solely in-frame clones and lacks some. In the table there are roughly 140,000 clones, 85% to 90% of which are singletons. Germline V gene data show CDR1 as SGHAT and CDR2 as FQDESV (reference sequence). The CDR3 is made up of 15 amino acids. V lost 4 bases and J lost 9; bases outside the gene matches: 5. The validation cohort, a group of around 130 subjects, included the donors and was separate from the roughly 620-subject first cohort. The source is a woman younger than 30 in good health and CMV-seropositive. Sequenced: PBMCs. The chain joins TRBV11-1 to TRBJ2-2, with TRBD2 matching over 13 bases. CDR3 in amino acids: CASSSTSGRTRELFF. The CDR3 DNA is TGTGCCAGCAGCTCGACTAGCGGGAGGACGCGGGAGCTGTTTTTT.